Each of the 10 T cell receptor beta chains below was sequenced from the same sample in a study of tumor and adjacent non-tumor tissue in lung cancer. RNA was extracted from bulk tissue without any cell sorting. Three rounds of nested PCR, following a modified ARM-PCR protocol, produced the TCRbeta library. TCRdb called the multiplex PCR reads again in MiXCR, with one record for every CDR3 protein. The data contain more than 95,000 distinct CDR3 sequences, 66% of them singletons. The specimen sequenced was lung tumor tissue. These receptors were collected from a man aged 30 to 45 with non-small cell lung cancer.

This clonotype appeared a single time. A much larger clone sits a single nucleotide away, making a read error possible. The chain links TRBV5-5 to TRBJ2-5; D uncertain. Germline CDR1 and CDR2: SGHKS and YYEKEE (reference sequence). The CDR3 totals 14 residues. V lost 4 bases, J lost 3 bases, and 13 bases lay in between. The CDR3: CASSRGVAEETQYF. CDR3 nucleotides: TGTGCCAGCAGCCGAGGAGTAGCCGAAGAGACCCAGTACTTC.

Concerning this clonotype: The junction and the germline gene differ at one end; a read error may be behind it. This chain uses TRBV12-3 or TRBV12-4 with TRBJ2-4; 15 nucleotides agree with TRBD2. The CDR3 sequence is 18 residues long. CDR3 nucleotides: TGTGCCAGCAGTCCCGGGACTAGCGGGAGGTTAGTCAAAAACATTCAGTATTTC. Its translation: CASSPGTSGRLVKNIQYF.

The V gene is TRBV5-4, the J gene TRBJ2-3; 12 nucleotides agree with TRBD2. V lost 6 bases, J lost 4 bases, and 15 bases stayed unmatched. CDR1 is SGHNT, CDR2 YYREEE, per germline (reference sequence). CDR3 length equals 18 residues. The CDR3 DNA reads as TGTGCCAGCATTTCGGGGCTAGCGGGGGGGCCAGGGTCAGATACGCAGTATTTT. Translated, it gives CASISGLAGGPGSDTQYF.

Notes on this clonotype: The junction and the germline gene differ at one end; a read error may be behind it. This sequence joins TRBV20-1 and TRBJ1-5, with 7 bases identical to TRBD1. CDR3 length equals 15 residues. The germline CDR1 and CDR2 sequences are DFQATT and SNEGSKA (reference sequence). The CDR3 sequence: CSAGRGWGSSQPQHF. The CDR3 DNA follows: TGCAGTGCTGGCAGGGGGTGGGGGAGCAGTCAGCCCCAGCATTTT.

The chain combines TRBV11-3 with TRBJ2-1; 7 nucleotides agree with TRBD2. The CDR3 spans 16 residues. Germline V gene data show CDR1 as SGHNT and CDR2 as YENEEA. The V segment lost 8 bases and the J segment 10 bases; nucleotides outside the gene matches: 20. The CDR3 region is CASGSFGAGERNEQFF. CDR3 sequence (DNA): TGTGCCAGCGGCTCTTTCGGGGCGGGGGAGCGGAACGAGCAGTTCTTC.

The chain is built from TRBV6-6 and TRBJ1-4; the match to TRBD1 covers 7 bases. CDR1 and CDR2 (germline): MNHNY, SVGAGI (reference sequence). This CDR3 spans 15 amino acids. V trimming: 9 bases; J trimming: 4 bases; junction bases outside the gene matches: 11. The CDR3 DNA is TGTGCCAGTAGCTGGGTGGGGACAGTTAATGAAAAACTGTTTTTT. This gives the protein CASSWVGTVNEKLFF.

Concerning this clonotype: One end of the junction fails to match germline, which may point to a read error. The gene calls are TRBV12-3 or TRBV12-4 and TRBJ2-2; 7 bases agree with TRBD1. The CDR3 has 15 residues. CDR3 coding DNA: TGTGCCAGCAGATTAGGACAGGATCGCACCGGGGAGCTGTTTTTT. Amino acids: CASRLGQDRTGELFF.

As concerns this clonotype: Sequence at one end of the junction differs from germline and may be a read error. The chain employs TRBV20-1 and TRBJ1-2; 7 bases match TRBD1. CDR1 and CDR2 from the germline V gene are DFQATT and SNEGSKA (reference sequence). The CDR3 contains 18 residues. CDR3 sequence: CNALRPGYGRGLVFGYTF. The CDR3 DNA reads TGCAATGCTCTACGACCCGGGTATGGAAGGGGGCTGGTGTTTGGCTACACTTTC.

This clonotype was seen a few times. V and J are TRBV20-1 and TRBJ1-1; no firm D call. Between the trimmed V and J ends, which lost 2 bases and 4 bases, there was a span of 14 bases. Per the germline V gene, CDR1 is DFQATT and CDR2 is SNEGSKA (reference sequence). The CDR3 length is 14 residues. In nucleotides, the CDR3 is TGCAGTGCTAGAATCAGGTCACGCGGCACTGAAGCTTTCTTT. It specifies CSARIRSRGTEAFF.

As concerns this clonotype: This may be a read error: a much more frequent sequence differs by one nucleotide. This chain links TRBV20-1 with TRBJ2-1; the D gene is possibly TRBD2 (5 bases). The CDR3 loop spans 14 amino acids. V was trimmed by 5 bases and J by 0 bases, leaving 11 bases between them. Looked up from germline, CDR1 is DFQATT and CDR2 is SNEGSKA (reference sequence). CDR3 bases: TGCAGTGCTCGGACTCTGAGCTCCTACAATGAGCAGTTCTTC. Amino acid sequence: CSARTLSSYNEQFF.